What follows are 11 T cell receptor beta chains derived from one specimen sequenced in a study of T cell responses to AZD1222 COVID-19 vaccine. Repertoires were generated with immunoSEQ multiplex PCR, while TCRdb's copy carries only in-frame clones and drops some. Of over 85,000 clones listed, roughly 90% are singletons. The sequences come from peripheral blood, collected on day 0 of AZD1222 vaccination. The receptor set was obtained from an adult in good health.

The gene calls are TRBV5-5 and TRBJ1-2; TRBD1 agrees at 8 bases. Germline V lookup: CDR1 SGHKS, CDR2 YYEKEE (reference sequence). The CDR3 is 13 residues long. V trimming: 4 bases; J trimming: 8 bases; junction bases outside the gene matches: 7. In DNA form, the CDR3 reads TGTGCCAGCAGCCCTACAGGGGGGAAAGGCTACACCTTC. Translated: CASSPTGGKGYTF.

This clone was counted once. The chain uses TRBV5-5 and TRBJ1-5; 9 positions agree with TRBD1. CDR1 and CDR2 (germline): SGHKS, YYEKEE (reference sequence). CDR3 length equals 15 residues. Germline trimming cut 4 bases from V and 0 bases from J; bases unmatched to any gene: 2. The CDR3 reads CASSRTGDSNQPQHF. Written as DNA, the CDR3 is TGTGCCAGCAGCAGGACAGGGGATAGCAATCAGCCCCAGCATTTT. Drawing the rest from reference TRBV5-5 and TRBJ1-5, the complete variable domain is DAGVTQSPTHLIKTRGQQVTLRCSPISGHKSVSWYQQVLGQGPQFIFQYYEKEERGRGNFPDRFSARQFPNYSSELNVNALLLGDSALYLCASSRTGDSNQPQHFGDGTRLSIL.

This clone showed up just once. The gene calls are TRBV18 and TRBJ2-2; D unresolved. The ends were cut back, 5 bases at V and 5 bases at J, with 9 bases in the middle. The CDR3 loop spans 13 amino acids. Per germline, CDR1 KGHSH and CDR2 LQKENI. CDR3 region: CASSASLTGELFF. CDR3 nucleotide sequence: TGTGCCAGCTCAGCGTCCCTTACCGGGGAGCTGTTTTTT. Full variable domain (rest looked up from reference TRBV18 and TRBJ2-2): NAGVMQNPRHLVRRRGQEARLRCSPMKGHSHVYWYRQLPEEGLKFMVYLQKENIIDESGMPKERFSAEFPKEGPSILRIQQVVRGDSAAYFCASSASLTGELFFGEGSRLTVL.

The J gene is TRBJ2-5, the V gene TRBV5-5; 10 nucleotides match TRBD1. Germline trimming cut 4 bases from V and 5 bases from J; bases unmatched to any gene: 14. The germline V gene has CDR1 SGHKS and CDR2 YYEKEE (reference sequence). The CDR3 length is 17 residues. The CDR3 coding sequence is TGTGCCAGCAGCGTCGCTAGTCGGACAGGGGGGGCTGAGACCCAGTACTTC. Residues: CASSVASRTGGAETQYF. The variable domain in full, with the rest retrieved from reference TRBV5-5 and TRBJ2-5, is DAGVTQSPTHLIKTRGQQVTLRCSPISGHKSVSWYQQVLGQGPQFIFQYYEKEERGRGNFPDRFSARQFPNYSSELNVNALLLGDSALYLCASSVASRTGGAETQYFGPGTRLLVL.

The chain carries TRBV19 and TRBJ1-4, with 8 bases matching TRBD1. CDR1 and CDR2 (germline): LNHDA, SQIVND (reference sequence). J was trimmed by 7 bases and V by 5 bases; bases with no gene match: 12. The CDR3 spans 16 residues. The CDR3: CASSPIDRGRGEKLFF. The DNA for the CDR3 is TGTGCCAGTAGTCCTATCGACAGGGGAAGAGGTGAAAAACTGTTTTTT.

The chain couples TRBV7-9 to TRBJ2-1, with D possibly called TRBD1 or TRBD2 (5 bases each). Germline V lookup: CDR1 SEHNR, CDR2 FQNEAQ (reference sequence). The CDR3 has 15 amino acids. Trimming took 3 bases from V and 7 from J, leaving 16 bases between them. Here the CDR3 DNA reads TGTGCCAGCAGCTTCCGCGTAGGGGAGATAAATGAGCAGTTCTTC. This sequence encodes CASSFRVGEINEQFF.

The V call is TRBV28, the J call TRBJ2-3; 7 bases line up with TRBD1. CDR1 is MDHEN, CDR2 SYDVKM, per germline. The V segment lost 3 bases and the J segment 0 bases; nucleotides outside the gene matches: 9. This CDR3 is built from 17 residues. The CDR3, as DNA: TGTGCCAGCAGTTTGGGACAGACCACTTCTAGCACAGATACGCAGTATTTT. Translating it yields CASSLGQTTSSTDTQYF.

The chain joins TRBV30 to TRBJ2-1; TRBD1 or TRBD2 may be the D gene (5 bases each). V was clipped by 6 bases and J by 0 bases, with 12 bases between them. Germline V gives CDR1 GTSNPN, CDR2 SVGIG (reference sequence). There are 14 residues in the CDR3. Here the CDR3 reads CACRDPVSYNEQFF. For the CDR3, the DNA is TGTGCCTGTAGGGACCCCGTCTCCTACAATGAGCAGTTCTTC.

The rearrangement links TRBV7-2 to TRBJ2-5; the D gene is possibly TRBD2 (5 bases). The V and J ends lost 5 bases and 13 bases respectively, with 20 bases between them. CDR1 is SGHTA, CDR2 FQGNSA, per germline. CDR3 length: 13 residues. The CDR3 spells CASSPPPGFRMYF. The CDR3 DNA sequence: TGTGCCAGCAGCCCCCCCCCGGGGTTCAGGATGTACTTC.

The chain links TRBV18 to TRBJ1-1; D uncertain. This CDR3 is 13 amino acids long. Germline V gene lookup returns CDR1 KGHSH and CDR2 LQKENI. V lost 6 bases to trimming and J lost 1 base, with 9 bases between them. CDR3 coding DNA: TGTGCCAGCTCCCTGATCCGGAACACTGAAGCTTTCTTT. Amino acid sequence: CASSLIRNTEAFF.

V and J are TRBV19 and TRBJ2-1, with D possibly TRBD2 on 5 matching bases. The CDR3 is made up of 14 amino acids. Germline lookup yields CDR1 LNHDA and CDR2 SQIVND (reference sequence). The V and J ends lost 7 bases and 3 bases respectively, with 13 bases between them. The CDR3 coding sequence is TGTGCCAGTACCAAGGCGGGCCTCTACAATGAGCAGTTCTTC. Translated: CASTKAGLYNEQFF.